These T cell receptor beta chains were read from a single sample in a study of T cells after yellow fever vaccination. TCRdb recomputed calls from the 5' RACE reads with MiXCR, one row per CDR3 protein. The sample holds under 200,000 distinct CDR3 sequences, approximately 6.7% seen once. The input for sequencing was CD4+ T cells sorted from PBMCs, taken 5 days after the first yellow fever vaccination. Receptors originate from a man between 18 and 35 years old who received the YFV17D yellow fever vaccine. Each CDR3 is given with its conserved first and last residue. D genes are given only for firm matches. Where a row states a size, it is once, few, many or the class of an expanded clone; other rows omit it.

V: TRBV20-1
J: TRBJ1-1
size: -
D: TRBD1
length: 15
CDR3: CSAERQGAGNTEAFF
DNA: TGCAGTGCAGAGAGACAGGGGGCCGGGAACACTGAAGCTTTCTTT

V: TRBV7-8
J: TRBJ1-4
size: many
D: -
length: 16
CDR3: CASSFDPGRSLEKLFF
DNA: TGTGCCAGCAGCTTCGACCCTGGGCGATCGCTTGAAAAACTGTTTTTT

V: TRBV5-4
J: TRBJ1-2
size: -
D: -
length: 15
CDR3: CASSGKGGSNYGYTF
DNA: TGTGCCAGCAGCGGAAAGGGGGGCAGCAACTATGGCTACACCTTC

V: TRBV2
J: TRBJ1-1
size: -
D: -
length: 15
CDR3: CASSQRGVLNTEAFF
DNA: TGTGCCAGCAGTCAACGGGGGGTTTTGAACACTGAAGCTTTCTTT

V: TRBV11-2
J: TRBJ2-5
size: -
D: TRBD1
length: 15
CDR3: CASSFTGGTSETQYF
DNA: TGTGCCAGCAGCTTCACAGGGGGGACCTCCGAGACCCAGTACTTC

V: TRBV20-1
J: TRBJ1-4
size: -
D: -
length: 14
CDR3: CSARPRALDEKLFF
DNA: TGCAGTGCTAGACCCCGGGCCCTAGATGAAAAACTGTTTTTT

V: TRBV4-3
J: TRBJ1-2
size: -
D: -
length: 14
CDR3: CASSPSGGTYGYTF
DNA: TGCGCCAGCAGCCCAAGCGGGGGGACCTATGGCTACACCTTC

V: TRBV7-9
J: TRBJ1-4
size: few
D: -
length: 11
CDR3: CASSEAEKLFF
DNA: TGTGCCAGCAGCGAAGCCGAAAAACTGTTTTTT

V: TRBV5-1
J: TRBJ2-7
size: many
D: TRBD2
length: 15
CDR3: CASTRQAGSSYEQYF
DNA: TGCGCCAGCACCCGACAAGCGGGGAGCTCCTACGAGCAGTACTTC

V: TRBV25-1
J: TRBJ1-6
size: few
D: -
length: 14
CDR3: CASSDPRSNSPLHF
DNA: TGTGCCAGCAGTGACCCACGGAGTAATTCACCCCTCCACTTT

V: TRBV7-2
J: TRBJ2-1
size: few
D: -
length: 13
CDR3: CASTGPGYNEQFF
DNA: TGTGCCAGCACGGGGCCGGGCTACAATGAGCAGTTCTTC

V: TRBV6-2/TRBV6-3
J: TRBJ2-3
size: many
D: -
length: 10
CDR3: CASARDTQYF
DNA: TGTGCCAGCGCTCGAGATACGCAGTATTTT

V: TRBV7-2
J: TRBJ2-7
size: -
D: -
length: 14
CDR3: CASSPAGGPYEQYF
DNA: TGTGCCAGCAGCCCTGCAGGAGGGCCCTACGAGCAGTACTTC

V: TRBV4-3
J: TRBJ1-6
size: -
D: -
length: 17
CDR3: CASSQGLITDSGSPLHF
DNA: TGCGCCAGCAGCCAAGGACTTATTACGGACAGCGGATCACCCCTCCACTTT

V: TRBV7-2
J: TRBJ2-2
size: many
D: TRBD2
length: 17
CDR3: CASSIPSGGADTGELFF
DNA: TGTGCCAGCAGCATCCCTAGCGGGGGGGCTGACACCGGGGAGCTGTTTTTT

V: TRBV2
J: TRBJ2-1
size: many
D: TRBD1
length: 14
CDR3: CASSDGRGHYEQFF
DNA: TGTGCCAGCAGTGATGGCAGGGGGCATTATGAGCAGTTCTTC

V: TRBV5-6
J: TRBJ2-5
size: few
D: TRBD2
length: 15
CDR3: CASSLATAGQETQYF
DNA: TGTGCCAGCAGCTTGGCTACAGCGGGGCAAGAGACCCAGTACTTC

V: TRBV7-2
J: TRBJ2-5
size: few
D: TRBD2
length: 14
CDR3: CASSLKRGEETQYF
DNA: TGTGCCAGCAGCTTGAAGCGGGGGGAAGAGACCCAGTACTTC

V: TRBV7-2
J: TRBJ1-1
size: few
D: TRBD1
length: 16
CDR3: CASSLDRAPKNTEAFF
DNA: TGTGCCAGCAGCTTGGACAGGGCCCCCAAGAACACTGAAGCTTTCTTT

V: TRBV7-2
J: TRBJ2-2
size: many
D: -
length: 16
CDR3: CASSLQLAGNSGELFF
DNA: TGTGCCAGCAGCCTCCAACTCGCAGGGAATTCCGGGGAGCTGTTTTTT

V: TRBV4-1
J: TRBJ2-5
size: many
D: TRBD1
length: 15
CDR3: CASSQEEQGQETQYF
DNA: TGCGCCAGCAGCCAAGAAGAACAGGGACAGGAGACCCAGTACTTC

V: TRBV5-1
J: TRBJ2-3
size: many
D: -
length: 15
CDR3: CASSLAPGATDTQYF
DNA: TGCGCCAGCAGCTTGGCCCCGGGGGCCACAGATACGCAGTATTTT